The 10 T cell receptor beta chains reported below all come from one sample, sequenced in a study of OX40 agonist ivuxolimab in advanced cancers. The repertoire was sequenced with immunoSEQ multiplex PCR; TCRdb's copy has only in-frame clones and lacks some. The sample holds 75,000 to 95,000 clones, about four fifths seen once. The sample consisted of CD4+ or CD8+ T cells sorted from blood, taken in a trial of the OX40 agonist ivuxolimab. The receptors stem from an adult with an advanced solid tumor such as melanoma, head and neck, liver or kidney cancer.

J is TRBJ2-1 and V is TRBV4-3; 8 bases map to TRBD2. V lost 6 bases, J lost 10 bases, and 11 bases stayed unmatched. CDR1 and CDR2 from the germline V gene are LGHNA and YSLEER. The CDR3 is 14 amino acids. CDR3 residues: CASSFDSIAGEQFF. CDR3 nucleotide sequence: TGCGCCAGCAGTTTTGACTCGATAGCGGGGGAGCAGTTCTTC.

This chain uses TRBV5-1 with TRBJ2-7, with TRBD2 matching over 9 bases. The CDR3 has 16 residues. Trimming cost V 0 bases and J 10 bases; bases outside gene matches: 14. The germline gives CDR1 SGHRS, CDR2 YFSETQ. CDR3 nucleotide sequence: TGCGCCAGCAGCTTGGAGGCTAGCGGGAACGCGGGTCTTCAGTACTTC. This gives the protein CASSLEASGNAGLQYF.

The chain uses TRBV2 and TRBJ1-1; D is possibly TRBD1 (6 bases). V lost 5 bases and J 4 bases, leaving 17 bases between the germline ends. The germline V gene encodes CDR1 SNHLY and CDR2 FYNNEI. The CDR3 contains 15 residues. The DNA for the CDR3 is TGTGCCAGCAGTTCACGACGCGAAGGGGGCACTGAAGCTTTCTTT. Protein: CASSSRREGGTEAFF.

The rearrangement links TRBV30 to TRBJ2-5; no definite D call. The ends were cut back, 6 bases at V and 7 bases at J, with 12 bases in the middle. Germline V gives CDR1 GTSNPN, CDR2 SVGIG (reference sequence). The CDR3 totals 11 residues. CDR3 coding DNA: TGTGCCTGCGCGGTGGGAAGGACCCAGTACTTC. Its protein product is CACAVGRTQYF.

This chain links TRBV28 with TRBJ1-4; no firm D call. V gave up 1 base and J gave up 6 bases, with 6 bases separating them. This CDR3 contains 13 residues. Germline loops: CDR1 MDHEN, CDR2 SYDVKM. CDR3 protein: CASSLSRDEKLFF. CDR3 nucleotide sequence: TGTGCCAGCAGTTTATCGAGGGATGAAAAACTGTTTTTT.

V gene TRBV6-6 combines with J gene TRBJ1-2, with TRBD1 matching 7 bases. V lost 2 bases, J lost 7 bases, and 4 bases stayed unmatched. Germline V lookup: CDR1 MNHNY, CDR2 SVGAGI (reference sequence). The CDR3 sequence is 13 residues long. CDR3: CASSYPGQSGYTF. The CDR3 DNA reads as TGTGCCAGCAGTTACCCGGGACAGTCTGGCTACACCTTC.

The gene calls are TRBV19 and TRBJ1-4, with D uncertain. V lost 4 bases and J 8 bases, leaving 17 bases between the germline ends. Looked up from germline, CDR1 is LNHDA and CDR2 is SQIVND (reference sequence). The CDR3 contains 15 residues. DNA of the CDR3: TGTGCCAGTAGTACCTCGTTACTTCGGGAGGAAAAACTGTTTTTT. Translation gives CASSTSLLREEKLFF.

A few counts support this clone. The chain combines TRBV11-3 with TRBJ2-3; the D call may be TRBD1 or TRBD2 (5 bases each). The CDR3 sequence is 14 residues long. V was clipped by 5 bases and J by 1 base, with 10 bases between them. Per germline, CDR1 SGHNT and CDR2 YENEEA. The CDR3 DNA reads as TGTGCCAGCAGCCGAGGGGTCGGCACAGATACGCAGTATTTT. This translates into CASSRGVGTDTQYF.

CDR3 nucleotides: TGTGCCAGCAGCGGTCCCCCCAGGGGTTCGACCGGGGAGCTGTTTTTT. Its translation is CASSGPPRGSTGELFF. The genes are TRBV7-8 and TRBJ2-2; TRBD1 is a possible D gene (6 bases). With 5 bases removed from V and 5 bases from J, the gap between germline ends came to 18 bases. The CDR3 runs to 16 residues. Germline assignment: CDR1 SGHVS and CDR2 FQNEAQ. Combining the CDR3 with reference TRBV7-8 and TRBJ2-2 gives the whole variable domain GAGVSQSPRYKVAKRGQDVALRCDPISGHVSLFWYQQALGQGPEFLTYFQNEAQLDKSGLPSDRFFAERPEGSVSTLKIQRTQQEDSAVYLCASSGPPRGSTGELFFGEGSRLTVL.

The V call is TRBV28, the J call TRBJ1-1; TRBD1 matches at 7 bases. CDR3 size: 18 residues. The V gene's germline CDR1 is MDHEN and CDR2 SYDVKM. Trimming took 8 bases from V and 0 from J; bases not matched to a gene: 18. CDR3 residues: CASPPQRGQWEMNTEAFF. The DNA for the CDR3 is TGTGCCAGCCCCCCCCAGAGGGGACAGTGGGAGATGAACACTGAAGCTTTCTTT.